Presented here are 27 T cell receptor beta chains from one specimen sequenced in a study of CD8 T cells in ankylosing spondylitis (dated by TCRdb to 2017 to 2019). The library relied on 5' RACE. For sequencing, an Illumina HiSeq 2500 was employed. TCRdb reprocessed the public reads (quality trimming at Q25 with fastp, clone calling with MiXCR) and kept in-frame beta chains. For every CDR3 protein sequence, its rows merge into one entry that carries the most common genes and DNA. The sample data list about 230,000 distinct CDR3 sequences, and 7% to 10% of these were observed just once. 4.8% of the sample lies in the top ten. The sample was blood, either unsorted or a sorted T cell fraction (not recorded which). Source of these receptors: a female donor with ankylosing spondylitis or in good health (not recorded which).

This clonotype was counted at least ten times. The rearrangement links TRBV5-1 to TRBJ1-2; D remains unclear. V was shortened by 0 bases and J by 6 bases, with 21 bases between the two germline ends. CDR3 size: 17 residues. Germline V gene lookup returns CDR1 SGHRS and CDR2 YFSETQ. This chain's CDR3 is CASSLVPRVGSNDGYTF. The CDR3 region has the DNA TGCGCCAGCAGCTTGGTTCCCCGTGTCGGATCGAACGATGGCTACACCTTC.

This clonotype was detected many times. The J gene is TRBJ2-1, the V gene TRBV4-3; D unclear. Trimming shortened V by 1 base and J by 11 bases, and 6 bases separated the two germline ends. In germline, CDR1 is LGHNA, CDR2 YSLEER. The CDR3 totals 11 residues. CDR3 sequence reads: CASSQGGKQFF. CDR3 in DNA: TGCGCCAGCAGCCAAGGGGGAAAGCAGTTCTTC.

This clonotype appeared many times. The rearrangement joins TRBV27 to TRBJ2-2; a possible D gene is TRBD2 (6 bases). The length of the CDR3 is 13 residues. CDR1 is MNHEY and CDR2 is SMNVEV in the germline V gene (reference sequence). Trimming took off 5 bases at V and 7 bases at J, with 11 bases between the two ends. CDR3 DNA: TGTGCCAGCAGTCACACTAGCCGCGGGGAGCTGTTTTTT. Protein: CASSHTSRGELFF.

There are many counts of this clonotype. The chain combines TRBV28 with TRBJ2-1; 7 nucleotides align to TRBD2. Germline trimming cut 4 bases from V and 1 base from J; bases unmatched to any gene: 10. Looked up from germline, CDR1 is MDHEN and CDR2 is SYDVKM. This CDR3 has 17 amino acids. CDR3 loop: CASSSSHGTKSYNEQFF. CDR3 sequence (DNA): TGTGCCAGCAGTTCATCCCACGGGACTAAATCCTACAATGAGCAGTTCTTC.

This clonotype has ten or more counts. This chain joins TRBV12-3 or TRBV12-4 and TRBJ1-5; no clear D gene. V lost 5 bases and J 1 base, leaving 18 bases between the germline ends. The CDR3 runs to 17 residues. The CDR3 DNA is TGTGCCAGCAGTAACTTCAACTCCCCTCGGAGCAATCAGCCCCAGCATTTT. Amino acid sequence: CASSNFNSPRSNQPQHF.

This clonotype was seen ten or more times. The V gene is TRBV9, the J gene TRBJ1-1; 7 nucleotides align to TRBD1. The CDR3 extends over 17 amino acids. Germline V lookup: CDR1 SGDLS, CDR2 YYNGEE. V trimming: 3 bases; J trimming: 1 base; junction bases outside the gene matches: 12. CDR3 region: CASSAGGNLLGNTEAFF. As DNA, the CDR3 is TGTGCCAGCAGCGCAGGGGGGAACCTGTTGGGGAACACTGAAGCTTTCTTT. The complete variable domain, with remaining parts taken from reference TRBV9 and TRBJ1-1, reads DSGVTQTPKHLITATGQRVTLRCSPRSGDLSVYWYQQSLDQGLQFLIQYYNGEERAKGNILERFSAQQFPDLHSELNLSSLELGDSALYFCASSAGGNLLGNTEAFFGQGTRLTVV.

V and J are TRBV11-2 and TRBJ2-3, with D possibly matching TRBD2 (5 bases). The CDR3 loop spans 14 amino acids. V lost 0 bases and J 6 bases, leaving 10 bases between the germline ends. Looked up from germline, CDR1 is SGHAT and CDR2 is FQNNGV. The CDR3 coding sequence is TGTGCCAGCAGCTTAGAGAGGGCAGCGGATACGCAGTATTTT. Translation gives CASSLERAADTQYF.

This clonotype was detected ten times or more. The rearrangement links TRBV15 to TRBJ2-5; the D gene is possibly TRBD1 (6 bases). V was pared by 4 bases and J by 5 bases, with 14 bases between. This CDR3 is 14 amino acids long. Looked up from germline, CDR1 is LNHNV and CDR2 is YYDKDF (reference sequence). In DNA form, the CDR3 reads TGTGCCACCAGCAAAACAGGGTTTGAGGAGACCCAGTACTTC. This encodes CATSKTGFEETQYF.

Worth noting for this clonotype: A much larger clone is a single base away; this may be a read error. V is TRBV7-2 and J is TRBJ1-1, with 7 nucleotides matching TRBD1. CDR1 is SGHTA, CDR2 FQGNSA, per germline. Trimming removed 4 bases from V and 8 bases from J; junction bases left unmatched: 19. The CDR3 length is 17 residues. The CDR3 nucleotides read TGTGCCAGCAGCTCGTTCAGGGGGGTCAGGGGATCTCTCGAAGCTTTCTTT. Translated: CASSSFRGVRGSLEAFF.

This clonotype was seen many times. This chain links TRBV19 with TRBJ2-1, with D unclear. CDR3 size: 12 residues. The V and J ends lost 3 bases and 6 bases respectively, with 6 bases between them. The V gene's germline CDR1 is LNHDA and CDR2 SQIVND (reference sequence). For the CDR3, the DNA is TGTGCCAGTAGTATCCCCAGCAATGAGCAGTTCTTC. This encodes CASSIPSNEQFF.

In this sample, this clonotype turned up many times. The V call is TRBV28, the J call TRBJ2-2; unclear D gene. From germline, CDR1 is MDHEN and CDR2 SYDVKM. CDR3 size: 16 residues. V lost 3 bases and J 6 bases, leaving 17 bases between the germline ends. CDR3 loop: CASSFVATSAAGELFF. The CDR3, as DNA: TGTGCCAGCAGTTTCGTCGCCACCTCAGCCGCCGGGGAGCTGTTTTTT. Together with reference TRBV28 and TRBJ2-2, the CDR3 gives the full variable domain: DVKVTQSSRYLVKRTGEKVFLECVQDMDHENMFWYRQDPGLGLRLIYFSYDVKMKEKGDIPEGYSVSREKKERFSLILESASTNQTSMYLCASSFVATSAAGELFFGEGSRLTVL.

At least ten counts were recorded for this clonotype. CDR3 loop: CASSLEGNEQYF. CDR3 nucleotide sequence: TGTGCCAGCAGCTTAGAGGGAAACGAGCAGTACTTC. This rearrangement joins TRBV7-2 to TRBJ2-7; unclear D gene. Trimming removed 1 base from V and 5 bases from J, with 6 bases in between. The CDR3 has 12 amino acids. The germline gives CDR1 SGHTA, CDR2 FQGNSA. Full variable domain (outside the CDR3, taken from reference TRBV7-2 and TRBJ2-7): GAGVSQSPSNKVTEKGKDVELRCDPISGHTALYWYRQSLGQGLEFLIYFQGNSAPDKSGLPSDRFSAERTGGSVSTLTIQRTQQEDSAVYLCASSLEGNEQYFGPGTRLTVT.

This clonotype showed up many times. The chain joins TRBV3-1 to TRBJ2-3; D remains ambiguous. There are 12 residues in the CDR3. Germline V gene data show CDR1 as LGHDT and CDR2 as YNNKEL (reference sequence). The V end was cut by 4 bases, the J end by 4 bases, with 6 bases between. The CDR3 DNA reads as TGTGCCAGCAGCCTAGAGCCAGATACGCAGTATTTT. This sequence encodes CASSLEPDTQYF.

This clonotype was observed once. Just one base apart from a much larger clone, this may be a read error. The V call is TRBV6-1, the J call TRBJ2-7; TRBD1 aligns across 8 bases. CDR3 length: 13 amino acids. Germline V lookup: CDR1 MNHNS, CDR2 SASEGT. The DNA for the CDR3 is TGTGCCAGCAGTACAGGGGGATCCTACGGGCAGTACTTC. This encodes CASSTGGSYGQYF.

This clonotype was counted ten times or more. The chain recombines TRBV20-1 with TRBJ2-3, with TRBD2 identical over 9 bases. CDR1 is DFQATT, CDR2 SNEGSKA, per germline (reference sequence). This CDR3 region has 13 residues. Trimming removed 6 bases from V and 4 bases from J; junction bases left unmatched: 5. CDR3 loop: CSASTSGSDTQYF. CDR3 in DNA: TGCAGTGCCTCGACTAGCGGATCAGATACGCAGTATTTT.

This clonotype was counted many times. The V and J genes are TRBV4-3 and TRBJ2-7, with D maybe TRBD1 (6 bases). The CDR3 is 15 residues long. CDR1 is LGHNA, CDR2 YSLEER, per germline. Between the trimmed V and J ends, which lost 0 bases and 7 bases, there was a span of 16 bases. This CDR3 reads CASSQDKDRGFEQYF. The DNA of the CDR3 is TGCGCCAGCAGCCAAGATAAGGACAGAGGATTTGAGCAGTACTTC.

This clonotype has a count of ten or more. The V gene is TRBV7-2, the J gene TRBJ2-2, with D possibly matching TRBD1 (5 bases). This CDR3 region has 15 residues. V was pared by 3 bases and J by 3 bases, with 11 bases between. Germline CDR1 reads SGHTA; CDR2 reads FQGNSA. DNA of the CDR3: TGTGCCAGCAGCTTCAGGGTTATCGACACCGGGGAGCTGTTTTTT. This codes for CASSFRVIDTGELFF.

The table lists this clonotype with many counts. This rearrangement joins TRBV3-1 to TRBJ2-1; TRBD2 matches 12 bases. In germline, CDR1 is LGHDT, CDR2 YNNKEL (reference sequence). V dropped 1 base and J dropped 10; count of bases not matched to a gene: 11. CDR3 length equals 17 residues. CDR3 nucleotides: TGTGCCAGCAGCCAAGTTACCGTCCTAGCGGGAGGGCCCGAGCAGTTCTTC. As protein: CASSQVTVLAGGPEQFF.

This clonotype occurred many times. The DNA for the CDR3 is TGTGCCAGCAGCTTAGGGTGGGGGGCTGTTGATGGCTACACCTTC. Translation gives CASSLGWGAVDGYTF. The chain employs TRBV7-8 and TRBJ1-2; D may be TRBD1 (6 bases). V lost 1 base, J lost 6 bases, and 15 bases lay in between. This CDR3 region has 15 residues. Germline assignment: CDR1 SGHVS and CDR2 FQNEAQ.

This clonotype was seen at least ten times. The chain joins TRBV29-1 to TRBJ2-3, with TRBD1 identical over 12 bases. V gave up 5 bases and J gave up 5 bases; unmatched junction bases: 2. This CDR3 has 13 amino acids. Germline CDR1 and CDR2: SQVTM and ANQGSEA. The CDR3 sequence: CSVRDRGRDTQYF. The CDR3 DNA follows: TGCAGCGTTAGGGACAGGGGGCGAGATACGCAGTATTTT.

This clonotype was seen repeatedly, ten times or more. J is TRBJ2-3 and V is TRBV20-1, with D maybe TRBD2 (5 bases). V dropped 0 bases and J dropped 0 bases, with 10 bases sitting between them. The CDR3 has 15 residues. Per the germline V gene, CDR1 is DFQATT and CDR2 is SNEGSKA (reference sequence). CDR3 nucleotides: TGCAGTGCTAGAGATCTGGCGGGCAGCACAGATACGCAGTATTTT. It codes for CSARDLAGSTDTQYF.

This clonotype was detected ten times or more. This chain links TRBV4-3 with TRBJ1-5, with D perhaps TRBD1 (5 bases). The CDR3 runs to 15 residues. V was clipped by 0 bases and J by 5 bases, with 11 bases between them. The germline V gene has CDR1 LGHNA and CDR2 YSLEER. The CDR3 nucleotides are TGCGCCAGCAGCCAAGATTGGGGCGATTATCAGCCCCAGCATTTT. Its protein is CASSQDWGDYQPQHF.

The J gene is TRBJ2-5, the V gene TRBV24-1; 14 bases align to TRBD2. After removal of 7 bases from V and 7 bases from J, the junction contained 19 bases not matched to a gene. The germline V gene has CDR1 KGHDR and CDR2 SFDVKD. The CDR3 has 19 residues. The CDR3 sequence is CATRDQKTSGRAERATQYF. Here the CDR3 DNA reads TGTGCCACCAGAGACCAGAAGACTAGCGGGAGGGCCGAGAGGGCGACCCAGTACTTC.

With regard to this clonotype: This may be a read error, as it is one base from a much larger clone. The rearrangement joins TRBV5-4 to TRBJ2-3; D may be TRBD1 (6 bases). Germline V lookup: CDR1 SGHNT, CDR2 YYREEE (reference sequence). The CDR3 totals 14 residues. The CDR3 nucleotides are TGTGCCAACAGCTCAGGGACAAGCACAGATACGCAGTATTTT. Translation: CANSSGTSTDTQYF.

This clonotype was detected many times. The V gene is TRBV21-1, the J gene TRBJ2-5; TRBD1, the D gene given by the table, was not confirmed from the DNA. TRBV21-1 has pseudogene status. CDR3 length: 14 amino acids. In nucleotides, the CDR3 is TGTGCCAGCAGCACGACAGGGAAACGAAAGACCCAGTACTTC. This gives the protein CASSTTGKRKTQYF.

This clonotype was recorded at least ten times. The chain is built from TRBV7-3 and TRBJ1-2, with D maybe TRBD1 (5 bases). The CDR3 runs 15 residues. The V gene lost 4 bases and the J gene lost 4 bases, with 16 bases spanning the gap. Germline CDR1 reads SGHTA; CDR2 reads FQGTGA. CDR3 residues: CASSSPGPGTYGYTF. CDR3 coding DNA: TGTGCCAGCAGCTCCCCGGGACCGGGAACCTATGGCTACACCTTC.

The chain combines TRBV11-2 with TRBJ2-3, with D perhaps TRBD1 (5 bases). The CDR3 length is 15 residues. In germline, CDR1 is SGHAT, CDR2 FQNNGV. The ends were cut back, 0 bases at V and 2 bases at J, with 9 bases in the middle. CDR3 bases: TGTGCCAGCAGCTTAGATGGGGCCTACACAGATACGCAGTATTTT. Encoded protein: CASSLDGAYTDTQYF. Supplemented by reference TRBV11-2 and TRBJ2-3, the full variable domain reads EAGVAQSPRYKIIEKRQSVAFWCNPISGHATLYWYQQILGQGPKLLIQFQNNGVVDDSQLPKDRFSAERLKGVDSTLKIQPAKLEDSAVYLCASSLDGAYTDTQYFGPGTRLTVL.